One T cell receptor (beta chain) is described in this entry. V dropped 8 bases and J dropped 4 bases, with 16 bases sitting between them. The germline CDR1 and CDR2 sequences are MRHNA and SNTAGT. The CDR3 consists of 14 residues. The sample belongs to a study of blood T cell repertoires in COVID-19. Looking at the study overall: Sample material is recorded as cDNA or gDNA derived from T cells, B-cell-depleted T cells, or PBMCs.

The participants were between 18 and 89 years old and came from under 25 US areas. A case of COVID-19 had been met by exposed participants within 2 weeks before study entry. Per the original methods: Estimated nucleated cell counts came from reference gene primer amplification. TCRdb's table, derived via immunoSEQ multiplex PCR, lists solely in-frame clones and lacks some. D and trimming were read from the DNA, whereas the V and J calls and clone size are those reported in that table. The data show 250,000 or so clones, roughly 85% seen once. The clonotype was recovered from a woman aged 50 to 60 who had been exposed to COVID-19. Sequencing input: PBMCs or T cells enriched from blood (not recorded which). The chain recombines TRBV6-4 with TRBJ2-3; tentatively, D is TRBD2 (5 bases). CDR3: CASSRDSSSDTQYF. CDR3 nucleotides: TGTGCCAGCTCCCGGGATTCCTCTTCAGATACGCAGTATTTT.